Listed below are T cell receptor beta chains from one sample, sequenced in a study of cytomegalovirus exposure and HLA in healthy donors. TCRdb's table, derived via immunoSEQ multiplex PCR, lists solely in-frame clones and lacks some. Counted here are 110,000 or so clones, roughly three quarters occurring once; the ten biggest clones make up over 7%. What was sequenced was PBMCs. These receptors originate from a woman aged 45 to 65 in good health and CMV-seropositive. The CDR3 runs from the conserved cysteine through the conserved F or W. The D gene is left open where the match is weak. Clone sizes are given selectively: once, few, many, or a class where the clone is expanded.

v_call: TRBV2
j_call: TRBJ2-6
d_call: TRBD2
clone_size: few
cdr3_length: 16
cdr3_nt: TGTGCCACCATGGGGCGGGGGGGCTCTGGGGCCAACGTCCTGACTTTC
cdr3_aa: CATMGRGGSGANVLTF

v_call: TRBV6-1
j_call: TRBJ2-6
d_call: TRBD1
clone_size: -
cdr3_length: 17
cdr3_nt: TGTGCCAGCAGTGATCGGGCACAGGGGGCGCAGGCCAACGGCCTGACTTTC
cdr3_aa: CASSDRAQGAQANGLTF

v_call: TRBV2
j_call: TRBJ1-1
d_call: -
clone_size: -
cdr3_length: 14
cdr3_nt: TGTGCCAGCAGTGGCTCTCTCAGCCTAGGTGAAGCTTTCTTT
cdr3_aa: CASSGSLSLGEAFF

v_call: TRBV5-1
j_call: TRBJ1-3
d_call: -
clone_size: -
cdr3_length: 16
cdr3_nt: TGCGCCAGCAGCTCGGCCCCAGGGCCCTCTGGAAACACCATATATTTT
cdr3_aa: CASSSAPGPSGNTIYF

v_call: TRBV5-6
j_call: TRBJ2-7
d_call: TRBD2
clone_size: once
cdr3_length: 14
cdr3_nt: TGTGCCAGCGGGGGGGCTAGCGGGATGGGAGAGCAGTACTTC
cdr3_aa: CASGGASGMGEQYF

v_call: TRBV5-4
j_call: TRBJ2-7
d_call: TRBD2
clone_size: -
cdr3_length: 15
cdr3_nt: TGTGCCAGCAGCTTCCCCTCCCCGGGAGGTTACGAGCAGTACTTC
cdr3_aa: CASSFPSPGGYEQYF

v_call: TRBV10-3
j_call: TRBJ2-4
d_call: -
clone_size: -
cdr3_length: 16
cdr3_nt: TGTGCCATCAGTGAGAATTTTCAGGGAGCCAAAAACATTCAGTACTTC
cdr3_aa: CAISENFQGAKNIQYF

v_call: TRBV6-1
j_call: TRBJ1-2
d_call: TRBD1
clone_size: -
cdr3_length: 14
cdr3_nt: TGTGCCAGCAGTCGGGACAGGGTAAACTATGGCTACACCTTC
cdr3_aa: CASSRDRVNYGYTF

v_call: TRBV19
j_call: TRBJ2-1
d_call: -
clone_size: -
cdr3_length: 11
cdr3_nt: TGTGCCTCCAGCGAGATGGATGAGCAGTTCTTC
cdr3_aa: CASSEMDEQFF

v_call: TRBV5-6
j_call: TRBJ2-7
d_call: -
clone_size: -
cdr3_length: 15
cdr3_nt: TGTGCCTCGATGAGGAGGGGGGGCCGCTCTTTTGAGCAGTACTTC
cdr3_aa: CASMRRGGRSFEQYF

v_call: TRBV10-1
j_call: TRBJ2-1
d_call: TRBD1
clone_size: -
cdr3_length: 17
cdr3_nt: TGCGCCAGCAGTACTCTTGCCGGGACAGGGGCGAACAATGAGCAGTTCTTC
cdr3_aa: CASSTLAGTGANNEQFF

v_call: TRBV5-1
j_call: TRBJ2-5
d_call: TRBD1
clone_size: -
cdr3_length: 14
cdr3_nt: TGCGCCAGCAGCTGGGGACAGGGTGCAGAGACCCAGTACTTC
cdr3_aa: CASSWGQGAETQYF

v_call: TRBV5-1
j_call: TRBJ2-3
d_call: -
clone_size: once
cdr3_length: 14
cdr3_nt: TGCGCCAGCAGCCTGACCCGTAGCGCAGATACGCAGTATTTT
cdr3_aa: CASSLTRSADTQYF

v_call: TRBV4-1
j_call: TRBJ1-1
d_call: -
clone_size: -
cdr3_length: 14
cdr3_nt: TGCGCCAGCAGACCAGAAGGACAGAAAATATTCACTTTCTTT
cdr3_aa: CASRPEGQKIFTFF

v_call: TRBV7-6
j_call: TRBJ2-7
d_call: -
clone_size: -
cdr3_length: 14
cdr3_nt: TGTGCCAGCAGCACTCAGGAGGGGTCCTACGAGCAGTACTTC
cdr3_aa: CASSTQEGSYEQYF

v_call: TRBV7-2
j_call: TRBJ2-4
d_call: -
clone_size: -
cdr3_length: 13
cdr3_nt: TGTGCCAGCAGCTTAGCGGACGGGGATAAAGGATACTTC
cdr3_aa: CASSLADGDKGYF

v_call: TRBV5-4
j_call: TRBJ1-6
d_call: -
clone_size: -
cdr3_length: 13
cdr3_nt: TGTGCCAGCAGCTTGGATTATGATTCACCCCTCCACTTT
cdr3_aa: CASSLDYDSPLHF

v_call: TRBV4-2
j_call: TRBJ1-5
d_call: TRBD1
clone_size: -
cdr3_length: 16
cdr3_nt: TGTGCCAGCAGCCCAGACAGGGGGCTAACGTCGCAGCCCCAGCATTTT
cdr3_aa: CASSPDRGLTSQPQHF

v_call: TRBV5-4
j_call: TRBJ2-7
d_call: TRBD2
clone_size: few
cdr3_length: 15
cdr3_nt: TGTGCCAGCAGCATCCCGGGGGGGTTACCCTACGAGCAGTACTTC
cdr3_aa: CASSIPGGLPYEQYF

v_call: TRBV4-1
j_call: TRBJ2-1
d_call: TRBD2
clone_size: -
cdr3_length: 16
cdr3_nt: TGCGCCAGCAGCCAAGAAGGACTAGCGGGAGACAATGAGCAGTTCTTC
cdr3_aa: CASSQEGLAGDNEQFF

v_call: TRBV19
j_call: TRBJ2-3
d_call: TRBD2
clone_size: -
cdr3_length: 16
cdr3_nt: TGTGCCAGTAGTAAGCAGACTAGCGGGAGCACAGATACGCAGTATTTT
cdr3_aa: CASSKQTSGSTDTQYF

v_call: TRBV5-6
j_call: TRBJ1-6
d_call: TRBD1
clone_size: -
cdr3_length: 17
cdr3_nt: TGTGCCAGCAGCTTGGTTTCGGGGACAGGTTATTTCTCACCCCTCCACTTT
cdr3_aa: CASSLVSGTGYFSPLHF

v_call: TRBV4-3
j_call: TRBJ1-1
d_call: -
clone_size: once
cdr3_length: 16
cdr3_nt: TGCGCCAGCAGCCAAGGGGTTCAGGGGAAGAACACTGAAGCTTTCTTT
cdr3_aa: CASSQGVQGKNTEAFF

v_call: TRBV10-1
j_call: TRBJ2-7
d_call: -
clone_size: few
cdr3_length: 13
cdr3_nt: TGCGCCACCAAGAGCAGGGCGCCCTACGAGCAGTACTTC
cdr3_aa: CATKSRAPYEQYF

v_call: TRBV5-6
j_call: TRBJ2-7
d_call: -
clone_size: few
cdr3_length: 13
cdr3_nt: TGTGCCAGCAGCCCGGGTCAGAAGTACGAGCAGTACTTC
cdr3_aa: CASSPGQKYEQYF

v_call: TRBV7-2
j_call: TRBJ2-7
d_call: TRBD2
clone_size: -
cdr3_length: 14
cdr3_nt: TGTGCCAGCAGCCCTACTAGCGACTCCTACGAGCAGTACTTC
cdr3_aa: CASSPTSDSYEQYF

v_call: TRBV7-2
j_call: TRBJ2-5
d_call: TRBD1
clone_size: -
cdr3_length: 15
cdr3_nt: TGTGCCAGCAGCACGGGACAGGGGGGGAAAGAGACCCAGTACTTC
cdr3_aa: CASSTGQGGKETQYF

v_call: TRBV5-4
j_call: TRBJ1-1
d_call: -
clone_size: -
cdr3_length: 13
cdr3_nt: TGTGCCAGCAGCTTGGTCCCGGGGACTGAAGCTTTCTTT
cdr3_aa: CASSLVPGTEAFF

v_call: TRBV7-8
j_call: TRBJ2-7
d_call: -
clone_size: -
cdr3_length: 13
cdr3_nt: TGTGCCAGCAGCTTCGGACCCCGGGGAGAGCAGTACTTC
cdr3_aa: CASSFGPRGEQYF

v_call: TRBV7-3
j_call: TRBJ2-3
d_call: -
clone_size: -
cdr3_length: 13
cdr3_nt: TGTGCCAGCAGCCTCCTAGGGGCAGATACGCAGTATTTT
cdr3_aa: CASSLLGADTQYF

v_call: TRBV6-4
j_call: TRBJ2-1
d_call: -
clone_size: -
cdr3_length: 15
cdr3_nt: TGTGCCAGCAGCCGTGACGCCCGGGTCTACAATGAGCAGTTCTTC
cdr3_aa: CASSRDARVYNEQFF

v_call: TRBV18
j_call: TRBJ1-5
d_call: -
clone_size: -
cdr3_length: 14
cdr3_nt: TGTGCCAGCTCACGAGACGGGGGGGATCAGCCCCAGCATTTT
cdr3_aa: CASSRDGGDQPQHF

v_call: TRBV7-9
j_call: TRBJ1-5
d_call: -
clone_size: once
cdr3_length: 18
cdr3_nt: TGTTCCAGCAGCTTTTTGGCCAGGGGTAAGATGGAAAATCAGCCCCAGCATTTT
cdr3_aa: CSSSFLARGKMENQPQHF

v_call: TRBV5-1
j_call: TRBJ2-1
d_call: -
clone_size: once
cdr3_length: 13
cdr3_nt: TGCGCCAGCAGCCCCGGACAGTACAATGAGCAGTTCTTC
cdr3_aa: CASSPGQYNEQFF

v_call: TRBV2
j_call: TRBJ2-3
d_call: TRBD2
clone_size: -
cdr3_length: 15
cdr3_nt: TGTGCCAGCAGTGGTAGCGGGAGTGGCACAGATACGCAGTATTTT
cdr3_aa: CASSGSGSGTDTQYF

v_call: TRBV27
j_call: TRBJ2-5
d_call: TRBD2
clone_size: -
cdr3_length: 15
cdr3_nt: TGTGCCAGCAGTTGGGCTAGCGGGGGACAAGAGACCCAGTACTTC
cdr3_aa: CASSWASGGQETQYF

v_call: TRBV10-3
j_call: TRBJ2-7
d_call: TRBD2
clone_size: -
cdr3_length: 12
cdr3_nt: TGTGCCATAGCGGGGGCTGAGGGCGAGCAGTACTTC
cdr3_aa: CAIAGAEGEQYF

v_call: TRBV27
j_call: TRBJ1-1
d_call: -
clone_size: -
cdr3_length: 16
cdr3_nt: TGTGCCAGCAGTTTTAGGGGTCACAGGCCCTTGAGTGAAGCTTTCTTT
cdr3_aa: CASSFRGHRPLSEAFF

v_call: TRBV5-1
j_call: TRBJ2-1
d_call: -
clone_size: -
cdr3_length: 15
cdr3_nt: TGCGCCAGCAGTTTTGTAGGGGTCTCCTACAATGAGCAGTTCTTC
cdr3_aa: CASSFVGVSYNEQFF

v_call: TRBV4-1
j_call: TRBJ1-2
d_call: -
clone_size: -
cdr3_length: 14
cdr3_nt: TGCGCCAGCAGCCAAGGGGGGGGCTCCTATGGCTACACCTTC
cdr3_aa: CASSQGGGSYGYTF

v_call: TRBV5-1
j_call: TRBJ2-4
d_call: -
clone_size: -
cdr3_length: 14
cdr3_nt: TGCGCCAGCAGCTTGGTCCCGGACACGAACAGTCAGTACTTC
cdr3_aa: CASSLVPDTNSQYF

v_call: TRBV27
j_call: TRBJ1-2
d_call: -
clone_size: few
cdr3_length: 16
cdr3_nt: TGTGCCAGCAGTCCTGCCGGTGGACAGCTTAACTATGGCTACACCTTC
cdr3_aa: CASSPAGGQLNYGYTF

v_call: TRBV4-1
j_call: TRBJ2-5
d_call: TRBD2
clone_size: -
cdr3_length: 15
cdr3_nt: TGCGCCAGCAGCCAAGAGGGTGGGGGGGAAGAGACCCAGTACTTC
cdr3_aa: CASSQEGGGEETQYF

v_call: TRBV30
j_call: TRBJ2-5
d_call: -
clone_size: -
cdr3_length: 12
cdr3_nt: TGTGCCTGCCCCGGCCCAGGGGAGACCCAGTACTTC
cdr3_aa: CACPGPGETQYF

v_call: TRBV5-1
j_call: TRBJ2-1
d_call: -
clone_size: -
cdr3_length: 13
cdr3_nt: TGCGCCAGCAGCCCACGACCAGGGGTAGAGCAGTTCTTC
cdr3_aa: CASSPRPGVEQFF

v_call: TRBV7-9
j_call: TRBJ2-5
d_call: -
clone_size: once
cdr3_length: 14
cdr3_nt: TGTGCCAGCAGCTCCCAGACATTACAAGAGACCCAGTACTTC
cdr3_aa: CASSSQTLQETQYF

v_call: TRBV7-3
j_call: TRBJ2-2
d_call: TRBD1
clone_size: -
cdr3_length: 16
cdr3_nt: TGTGCCAGCAGCTCGAGGACAGGGTCGAACACCGGGGAGCTGTTTTTT
cdr3_aa: CASSSRTGSNTGELFF

v_call: TRBV6-5
j_call: TRBJ2-7
d_call: -
clone_size: -
cdr3_length: 13
cdr3_nt: TGTGCCAGCAGTAAACTGGTTAACTACGAGCAGTACTTC
cdr3_aa: CASSKLVNYEQYF

v_call: TRBV5-4
j_call: TRBJ2-7
d_call: TRBD1
clone_size: once
cdr3_length: 14
cdr3_nt: TGTGCCAGCAGCCCCGGGACAGGGAACTACGAGCAGTACTTC
cdr3_aa: CASSPGTGNYEQYF

v_call: TRBV5-1
j_call: TRBJ2-1
d_call: -
clone_size: -
cdr3_length: 14
cdr3_nt: TGCGCCAGCAGCGTCTCAACTAGTTTGAATGAGCAGTTCTTC
cdr3_aa: CASSVSTSLNEQFF

v_call: TRBV6-1
j_call: TRBJ2-2
d_call: TRBD2
clone_size: -
cdr3_length: 13
cdr3_nt: TGTGCCAGCAGCTTCCTAGCGGCCGGGGAGCTGTTTTTT
cdr3_aa: CASSFLAAGELFF

v_call: TRBV7-9
j_call: TRBJ1-2
d_call: TRBD1
clone_size: -
cdr3_length: 16
cdr3_nt: TGTGCCAGCAGCAGGACAGGGTTGTTGATGGACTATGGCTACACCTTC
cdr3_aa: CASSRTGLLMDYGYTF

v_call: TRBV2
j_call: TRBJ1-2
d_call: -
clone_size: -
cdr3_length: 15
cdr3_nt: TGTGCCAGCAGTGAAGCTCCGGGGGGGACGGGCGGCTACACCTTC
cdr3_aa: CASSEAPGGTGGYTF

v_call: TRBV5-1
j_call: TRBJ2-1
d_call: TRBD2
clone_size: once
cdr3_length: 13
cdr3_nt: TGCGCCAGCAGCTGGGGACTAGCGGGAGAGCAGTTCTTC
cdr3_aa: CASSWGLAGEQFF